This is a list of T cell receptor beta chains from one sample in a study of T-cell reconstitution after alpha-beta-depleted transplantation in children. TCRdb ran MiXCR on the PCR reads and lists one entry per CDR3 protein. The data contain some 110,000 distinct CDR3 sequences, approximately 10% of them singletons. The sample in question was PBMCs, obtained before TCRalphabeta/CD19-depleted stem cell transplant. Receptors originate from a boy aged 2 to 10 with acute lymphoblastic leukemia, due to receive a stem cell transplant. CDR3s leave out the opening cysteine and the closing phenylalanine or tryptophan.

V gene,J gene,CDR3 protein
TRBV29-1,TRBJ2-7,SVGRQVGYEQY
TRBV30,TRBJ2-2,AWSYTGELF
TRBV14,TRBJ1-6,ASSLWLSPLH
TRBV20-1,TRBJ1-4,SARERDEKLF
TRBV5-1,TRBJ2-3,ASSLGQTSTDTQY
TRBV6-1,TRBJ1-3,ASRDQGPSGNTIY
TRBV12-3/TRBV12-4,TRBJ2-6,ASSPRESGANVLT
TRBV7-8,TRBJ1-4,ASSARRASNEKLF
TRBV5-8,TRBJ1-1,ASRPARGDTESF
TRBV20-1,TRBJ2-3,SARITTSAITDTHY
TRBV10-3,TRBJ2-7,AISATSGRSDEQY